This T cell receptor beta chain was sequenced during a study of persistence of HIV-infected CD4 T cells. As for this clone: Its antigen is undetermined.

Lysates of CMV-infected fibroblasts at around 9.1 ug/mL stimulated these cells. CD40L-negative CD69-negative CD45RO-high memory CD4+ T cells were sorted as populations depleted of antigen-responding cells. CD8-depleted PBMCs were stimulated 18 hours with anti-CD28/CD49d costimulation, CD40-blocking antibody and enfuvirtide. The immunoSEQ assay was version 4, run in survey mode. TCRdb's table, derived via immunoSEQ multiplex PCR, lists solely in-frame clones and lacks some. The repertoire holds about 28,000 clones, with 82% as singletons. Study-wide findings and caveats: Compared with CD3/CD28-stimulated cells, CMV- and Gag-responding cells showed lower TCRbeta richness.

The CDR3 is made up of 14 amino acids. The germline CDR1 and CDR2 sequences are KGHSH and LQKENI. V gave up 3 bases and J gave up 5 bases, with 10 bases separating them. The material sequenced was CD4+ T cells sorted from PBMCs after roughly 17-hour stimulation, taken from a patient who received antiretroviral therapy. The chain uses TRBV18 and TRBJ2-2; TRBD2 might be the D (5 bases). This TCR derives from an adult man with HIV who was CMV-seropositive. The CDR3 protein is CASSPGLSTGELFF. The CDR3 DNA follows: TGTGCCAGCTCACCCGGACTCTCTACCGGGGAGCTGTTTTTT.